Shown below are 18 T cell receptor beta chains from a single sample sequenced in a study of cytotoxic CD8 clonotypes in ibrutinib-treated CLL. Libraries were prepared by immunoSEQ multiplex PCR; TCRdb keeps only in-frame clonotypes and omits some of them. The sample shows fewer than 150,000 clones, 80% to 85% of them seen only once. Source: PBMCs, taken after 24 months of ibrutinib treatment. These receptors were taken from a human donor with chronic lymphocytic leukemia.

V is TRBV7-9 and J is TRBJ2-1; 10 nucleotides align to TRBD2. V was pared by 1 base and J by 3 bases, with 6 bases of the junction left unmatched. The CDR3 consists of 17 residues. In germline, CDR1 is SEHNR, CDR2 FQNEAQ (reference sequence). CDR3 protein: CASSLGALAGVYNEQFF. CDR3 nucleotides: TGTGCCAGCAGCTTAGGGGCCCTAGCGGGGGTCTACAATGAGCAGTTCTTC.

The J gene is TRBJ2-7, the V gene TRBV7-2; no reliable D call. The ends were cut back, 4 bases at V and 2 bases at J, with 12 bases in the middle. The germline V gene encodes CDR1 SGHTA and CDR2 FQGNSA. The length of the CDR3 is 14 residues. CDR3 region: CASSSRFLTYEQYF. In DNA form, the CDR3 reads TGTGCCAGCAGCTCCCGCTTTCTTACCTACGAGCAGTACTTC.

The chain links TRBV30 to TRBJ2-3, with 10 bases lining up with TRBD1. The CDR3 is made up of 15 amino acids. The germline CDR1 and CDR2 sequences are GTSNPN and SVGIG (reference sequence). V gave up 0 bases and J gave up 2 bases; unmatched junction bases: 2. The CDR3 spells CAWSVTGGYTDTQYF. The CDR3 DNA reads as TGTGCCTGGAGTGTGACAGGGGGCTACACAGATACGCAGTATTTT. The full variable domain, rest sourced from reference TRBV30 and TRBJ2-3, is SQTIHQWPATLVQPVGSPLSLECTVEGTSNPNLYWYRQAAGRGLQLLFYSVGIGQISSEVPQNLSASRPQDRQFILSSKKLLLSDSGFYLCAWSVTGGYTDTQYFGPGTRLTVL.

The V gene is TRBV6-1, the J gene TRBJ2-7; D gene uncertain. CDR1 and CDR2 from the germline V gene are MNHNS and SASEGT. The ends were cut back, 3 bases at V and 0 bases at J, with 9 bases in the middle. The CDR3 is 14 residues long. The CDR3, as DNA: TGTGCCAGCAGTGATTGGGTCAGCTCCTACGAGCAGTACTTC. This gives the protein CASSDWVSSYEQYF.

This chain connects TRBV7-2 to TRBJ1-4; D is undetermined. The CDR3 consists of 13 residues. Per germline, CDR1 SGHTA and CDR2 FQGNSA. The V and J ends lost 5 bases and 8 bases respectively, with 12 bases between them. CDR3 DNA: TGTGCCAGCAGCCAAAGGTTCGGGGAAAAACTGTTTTTT. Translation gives CASSQRFGEKLFF. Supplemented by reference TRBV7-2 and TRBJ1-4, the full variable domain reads GAGVSQSPSNKVTEKGKDVELRCDPISGHTALYWYRQSLGQGLEFLIYFQGNSAPDKSGLPSDRFSAERTGGSVSTLTIQRTQQEDSAVYLCASSQRFGEKLFFGSGTQLSVL.

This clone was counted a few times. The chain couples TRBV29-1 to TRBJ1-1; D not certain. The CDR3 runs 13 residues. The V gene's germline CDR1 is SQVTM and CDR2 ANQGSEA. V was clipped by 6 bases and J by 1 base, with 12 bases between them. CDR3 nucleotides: TGCAGCGTCTGGGGATCGGGGAACACTGAAGCTTTCTTT. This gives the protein CSVWGSGNTEAFF.

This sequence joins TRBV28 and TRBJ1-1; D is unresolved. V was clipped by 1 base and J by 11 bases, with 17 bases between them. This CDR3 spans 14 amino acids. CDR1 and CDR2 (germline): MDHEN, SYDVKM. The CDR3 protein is CASSLFRVREPAFF. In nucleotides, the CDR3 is TGTGCCAGCAGTTTATTCCGGGTCCGAGAACCCGCTTTCTTT.

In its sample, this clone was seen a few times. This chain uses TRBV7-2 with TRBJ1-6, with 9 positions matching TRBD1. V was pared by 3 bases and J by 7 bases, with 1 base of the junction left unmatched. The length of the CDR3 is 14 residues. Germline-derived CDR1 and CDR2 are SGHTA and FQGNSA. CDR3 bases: TGTGCCAGCAGCTTGGACAGGGGAAATTCACCCCTCCACTTT. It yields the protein CASSLDRGNSPLHF.

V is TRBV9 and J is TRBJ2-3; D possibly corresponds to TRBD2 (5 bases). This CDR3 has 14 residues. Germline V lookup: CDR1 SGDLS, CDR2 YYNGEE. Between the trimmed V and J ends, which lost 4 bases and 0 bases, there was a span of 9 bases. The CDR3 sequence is CASSPTTSTDTQYF. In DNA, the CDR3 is TGTGCCAGCAGCCCGACTACTAGCACAGATACGCAGTATTTT.

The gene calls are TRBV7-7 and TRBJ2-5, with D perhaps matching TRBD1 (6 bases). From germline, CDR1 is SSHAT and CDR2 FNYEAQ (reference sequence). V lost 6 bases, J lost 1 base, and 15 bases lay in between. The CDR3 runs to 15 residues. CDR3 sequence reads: CASSSWRTVQETQYF. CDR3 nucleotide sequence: TGTGCCAGCAGTTCCTGGAGGACAGTCCAAGAGACCCAGTACTTC.

The CDR3 region is CASSWSTTARTGANVLTF. The CDR3 bases are TGTGCCAGCAGCTGGTCAACGACAGCCCGGACGGGGGCCAACGTCCTGACTTTC. This chain connects TRBV5-4 to TRBJ2-6; D may be TRBD1 (5 bases). Germline V gene data show CDR1 as SGHNT and CDR2 as YYREEE (reference sequence). CDR3 length: 18 amino acids. Trimming stripped 3 bases from V and 4 bases from J, with 20 bases between.

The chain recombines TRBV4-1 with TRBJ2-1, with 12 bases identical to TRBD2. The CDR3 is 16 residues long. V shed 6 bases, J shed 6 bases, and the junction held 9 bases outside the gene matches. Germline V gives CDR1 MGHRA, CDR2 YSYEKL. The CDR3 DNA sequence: TGCGCCAGCAGTTTGACTAGCGGGGGATCTTCCAATGAGCAGTTCTTC. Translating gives CASSLTSGGSSNEQFF.

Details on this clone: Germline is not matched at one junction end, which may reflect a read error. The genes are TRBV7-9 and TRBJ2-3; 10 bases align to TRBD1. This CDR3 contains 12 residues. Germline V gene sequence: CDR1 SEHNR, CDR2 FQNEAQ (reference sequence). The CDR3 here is CASSIDRGRKDF. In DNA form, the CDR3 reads TGTGCCAGCAGCATCGACAGGGGGCGCAAGGATTTT.

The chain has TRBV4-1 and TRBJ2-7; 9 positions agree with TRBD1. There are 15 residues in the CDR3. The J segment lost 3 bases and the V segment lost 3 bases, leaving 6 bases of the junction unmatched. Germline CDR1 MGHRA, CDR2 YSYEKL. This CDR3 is CASSHQTDRGYEQYF. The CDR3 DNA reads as TGCGCCAGCAGCCACCAAACGGACAGGGGCTACGAGCAGTACTTC.

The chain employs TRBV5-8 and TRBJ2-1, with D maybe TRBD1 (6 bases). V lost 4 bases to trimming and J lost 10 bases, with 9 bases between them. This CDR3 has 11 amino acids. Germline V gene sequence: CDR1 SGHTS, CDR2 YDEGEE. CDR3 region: CASSVTGEQFF. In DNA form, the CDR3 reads TGTGCCAGCAGCGTGACAGGAGAGCAGTTCTTC.

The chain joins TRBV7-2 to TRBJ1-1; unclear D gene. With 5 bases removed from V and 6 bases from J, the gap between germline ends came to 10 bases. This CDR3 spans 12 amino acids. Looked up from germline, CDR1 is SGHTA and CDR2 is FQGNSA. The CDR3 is CASSLPGPEAFF. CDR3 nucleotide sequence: TGTGCCAGCAGCCTACCCGGGCCTGAAGCTTTCTTT.

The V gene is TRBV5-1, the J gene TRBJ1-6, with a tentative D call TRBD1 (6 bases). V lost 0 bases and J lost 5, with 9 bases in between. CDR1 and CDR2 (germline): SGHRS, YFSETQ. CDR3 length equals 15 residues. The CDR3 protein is CASSLEQGHNSPLHF. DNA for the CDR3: TGCGCCAGCAGCTTGGAACAGGGCCATAATTCACCCCTCCACTTT.

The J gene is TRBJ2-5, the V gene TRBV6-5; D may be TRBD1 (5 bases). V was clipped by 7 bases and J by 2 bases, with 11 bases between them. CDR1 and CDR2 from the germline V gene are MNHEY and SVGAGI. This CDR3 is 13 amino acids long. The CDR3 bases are TGTGCCAGCAAAGAGACAGATCAAGAGACCCAGTACTTC. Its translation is CASKETDQETQYF.